This record looks at one T cell receptor beta chain sequence and its context. The antigen is undetermined. The sample originates from a study of CD8 T cells in ankylosing spondylitis. CDR1 is LGHDT and CDR2 is YNNKEL in the germline V gene (reference sequence). The CDR3 extends over 14 amino acids. The trim removed 6 bases at V and 5 bases at J, leaving 2 bases unmatched. Whole-study findings and limits: Matched ankylosing spondylitis synovial fluid reportedly showed significant enrichment of disease-linked clones. Apparently characteristic of ankylosing spondylitis blood was a TCR beta motif (about eight highly homologous variants).

TCRdb independently ran MiXCR on the 5' RACE reads; one entry per CDR3 protein. The sample has around 770,000 distinct CDR3 sequences, around a fifth seen once; the top ten hold 15% to 20%. Sequencing was carried out using blood, either unsorted or a sorted T cell fraction (not recorded which). The rearrangement links TRBV3-1 to TRBJ2-1; 12 nucleotides line up with TRBD2. The sequence was obtained from a male donor with ankylosing spondylitis. This CDR3 reads CASSASGRDNEQFF. DNA for the CDR3: TGTGCCAGCAGTGCTAGCGGGAGGGACAATGAGCAGTTCTTC.